Described below is a single TCR beta chain sequence and its context. Its cognate antigen is unknown. TCRdb itself ran the 5' RACE reads through MiXCR, one entry per CDR3 protein. The profile shows 200,000 to 300,000 distinct CDR3 sequences, about 10% of them singletons. The source of the sample is a study of CD8 T cells in ankylosing spondylitis. Overall study findings and caveats: It appeared that ankylosing spondylitis blood was characterized by a TCR beta motif of seven or eight highly homologous variants. Clones that were linked to disease were CD8+ and were relatively rare in peripheral blood. Certain motif variants had earlier appeared in reactive arthritis synovial fluid and blood.

This receptor was taken from a male donor with ankylosing spondylitis or in good health (not recorded which). What was sequenced was blood, either unsorted or a sorted T cell fraction (not recorded which).

Here the CDR3 DNA reads TGTGCCAGCAGTGAACGGGGGAGGGAGGCTTTCTTT. It encodes CASSERGREAFF. The chain links TRBV2 to TRBJ1-1; a possible D gene is TRBD1 (5 bases). Germline values: CDR1 SNHLY, CDR2 FYNNEI. The CDR3 length is 12 residues. Deletions cut 2 bases from V and 11 bases from J, with 12 bases between.